This T cell receptor beta chain was recovered during a study of blood T cell repertoires in COVID-19. Repertoires were generated with immunoSEQ multiplex PCR, while TCRdb's copy carries only in-frame clones and drops some. Seen here are roughly 200,000 clones, around 83% observed once, and the top ten hold about 4.9%. V lost 2 bases to trimming and J lost 0 bases, with 16 bases between them. The CDR3 spans 17 residues. Germline loops: CDR1 KGHSH, CDR2 LQKENI. The sample comprised peripheral blood. This TCR was recovered from a woman aged 80 or older with acute or convalescent COVID-19. The J gene is TRBJ1-2, the V gene TRBV18; TRBD1 might be the D (6 bases). In DNA, the CDR3 is TGTGCCAGCTCACCAGACAGGAACCTACTCCCTAACTATGGCTACACCTTC. Translation gives CASSPDRNLLPNYGYTF.